This T cell receptor beta chain was recovered during a study of T-cell reconstitution after alpha-beta-depleted transplantation in children (dated by TCRdb to the mid-2010s). General notes on the study: The study quantitatively tracked T-cell immune reconstitution after TCRalphabeta/CD19-depleted allogeneic hematopoietic cell transplantation in children using TCR repertoire profiling. Results and caveats for the whole study, not just this receptor: The apparently early alphabetaT-cell count recovery about two months after transplant was reportedly dependent on only several hundred rapidly expanded clones derived from non-depleted graft cells. Hyperexpanded clone frequencies declined over subsequent months; after one year, T-cell counts and TCRbeta diversity were mostly attributed to newly produced T cells. In some patients, the high TCRbeta diversity seen at day 60 was put down to recipient T cells and intrathymic progenitors that had survived conditioning.

The label giving this sample's treatment or condition can be read as: allogeneic hematopoietic cell transplantation with graft depleted of TCRalphabeta T cells and CD19 B cells. TCRalphabeta/CD19-depleted allogeneic hematopoietic cell grafts were given to the transplant recipients, all of whom were children. The CDR3 runs 16 residues from the cysteine to the phenylalanine. Of all the DNA, just the CDR3 is kept, 48 bases in frame from base 1. Based on the germline V gene, the CDR1 and CDR2 sequences are MGHRA and YSYEKL. V loses 1 base of germline sequence and J loses 2 bases, and the interval between the two ends is 13 bases. Points on this clonotype: The clone's antigen remains unknown. Within one base of it there is no much larger clone, and no base qualities were kept.

Library preparation used PCR. The run used an Illumina HiSeq 2500. Molecular barcoding was employed in the preparation of TCR libraries, with unique molecular identifiers being used to normalize TCRbeta repertoire quantification. TCRdb reprocessing: public reads trimmed at Q25 with fastp, clones called with MiXCR, in-frame beta chains kept. Each CDR3 protein gets just one entry, which takes the most common genes and DNA from the rows behind it. Within this sample are fewer than 550,000 distinct CDR3 sequences, with around 10% of them counted one time only. The biggest ten clones account for around 13% of the sample.

The source is a female patient aged 2-10 years who had a stem cell transplant for aplastic anemia, so the T cells may come from the graft donor. Specimen: PBMCs, mostly from graft donor cells, collected 180 days after TCRalphabeta/CD19-depleted stem cell transplant. In this chain, TRBV4-1 is recombined with TRBJ2-3; too little of a D gene remains to name it. This receptor has the CDR3 CASSQGIRLSTDTQYF. In nucleotide form, the sequence is TGCGCCAGCAGCCAAGGGATAAGACTCTCCACAGATACGCAGTATTTT.